This T cell receptor (beta chain) was observed in a study of T cell changes during pregnancy in multiple sclerosis. This clone appeared a few times. The table came from immunoSEQ multiplex PCR; TCRdb's copy has only in-frame clones and leaves some out. The table lists about 40,000 clones, around nine tenths of them singletons. Per the germline V gene, CDR1 is LNHDA and CDR2 is SQIVND (reference sequence). Between the trimmed V and J ends, which lost 3 bases and 0 bases, there was a span of 9 bases. The CDR3 consists of 15 residues. The chain employs TRBV19 and TRBJ1-5; TRBD1 might be the D (5 bases). The sequence was collected from a female donor with multiple sclerosis, enrolled in a pregnancy study. Here the sequenced sample was peripheral blood, taken before pregnancy. The CDR3 sequence: CASSIVDTSNQPQHF. CDR3 nucleotide sequence: TGTGCCAGTAGTATTGTGGACACTAGCAATCAGCCCCAGCATTTT.